This paragraph reports one TCR beta chain. The antigen is unknown. CDR1 and CDR2 (germline): ENHRY, SYGVKD. The CDR3 contains 16 residues. Unmatched junction bases numbered 6, after V lost 5 bases and J lost 4 bases. These data are taken from a study of shared clonotypes between healthy human individuals. Study outcomes and limitations: Shared across a few donors were about 4.8% of the naive CD4 clonotypes.

Method: immunoSEQ multiplex PCR; TCRdb's copy keeps in-frame clones and lacks some. In the table there are about a million clones, 65% to 75% of which are singletons. The rearrangement uses TRBV10-3 and TRBJ2-5; TRBD2 matches 14 bases. Sequencing was performed on memory CD4+ T cells sorted from blood. The subset was: CD45RA-negative fraction. The origin of this receptor is a man younger than 35 in good health. CDR3 region: CAISPGTSGRRETQYF. In DNA form, the CDR3 reads TGTGCCATCAGTCCTGGGACTAGCGGGAGACGAGAGACCCAGTACTTC.